This T cell receptor beta chain comes out of a study of vaccination and CD4 T cells after COVID-19 (dated by TCRdb to between 2021 and 2023). About the investigation overall: SARS-CoV-2 positivity had been established in the convalescent patients by nasal swab PCR, and mild disease was recorded in some 10 of these patients and severe disease in one. As controls, cultures received a CEFX viral epitope pool (the positive control), an HIV-1 Nef peptide pool (the negative control), or no peptide at all. The cultures were stimulated with overlapping spike peptide pools from SARS-CoV-2 and from the common cold coronaviruses HCoV-NL63, HCoV-OC43 and HCoV-229E. Each participant got two doses of either the Pfizer-BioNTech BNT162b2 vaccine (n=8) or the Moderna mRNA-1273 vaccine (n=2). In around nine COVID-19 convalescent patients and a few infection-naive healthy vaccine recipients, the spike-specific CD4+ TCR repertoire before mRNA vaccination was compared with the repertoire after mRNA vaccination. Post-COVID blood samples from convalescent patients were collected a median of around 100 days after diagnosis, with a range of roughly 30 to 170 days. The time from the second vaccine dose to post-vaccine blood sampling had a median of around 72 days and ranged from about 14 to 241 days. In the convalescent cohort there were six males and four females, among whom were two Hispanic individuals, seven Caucasians, two Asians and one multiracial person.

Interpreted using the paper, the treatment or condition label stands for: approximately 11-day PBMC culture with coronavirus spike peptide pools or control peptides (ViraFEST assay). The study used the ViraFEST assay, which expanded antigen-specific T cells with peptide pools and then identified expanded clonotypes by TCR sequencing. The convalescent patients' positive SARS-CoV-2 PCR tests were from March to December 2020, which was before the Alpha, Beta and Delta variants emerged in the United States. Each well held 2 million to 2.5 million PBMCs cultured with around 10 ug/ml peptide pools in IMDM containing around 5% human AB serum and approximately 10 IU/ml IL-2. Half of the culture medium was replaced with fresh IL-2-containing medium on days 3 and 7. After approximately 11 days of culture, CD4+ T cells were isolated by negative selection with the EasySep CD4+ T cell isolation kit. PBMCs were separated from whole blood using Ficoll-Paque Plus gradient centrifugation and then either used fresh or cryopreserved at -140C. Each culture condition was generally run in triplicate wells.

Paper-wide results and their limitations: Of the vaccine-specific clones in convalescent patients, 304 of 307, or nearly all, reacted only to SARS-CoV-2 spike and did not cross-react with common cold coronaviruses. Among convalescent patients, a median approximately 88% of the SARS-CoV-2-reactive clones seen after vaccination appeared only after vaccination, which suggests priming specific to the vaccine. An increase in the median number of SARS-CoV-2-reactive clonotypes from approximately 23 after infection to a few dozen after vaccination was observed, but the change was not found to be significant. Only a relatively small number of convalescent patients were included in the study, and early timepoints following natural infection were not analyzed.

The CDR3 runs 18 amino acids, cysteine and phenylalanine included. Here the CDR3 DNA is all that survives: 54 bases in frame from base 1. CDR1 is given as DFQATT and CDR2 as SNEGSKA, both from the germline V gene (reference sequence). Trimming takes 1 base from V and 1 base from J, and the germline ends sit 20 bases apart. The count of this clonotype is one. Its specific antigen is unknown. Per-base qualities were not stored, and no clone one base away is much larger. A solitary read yields weak support. The method was PCR. TCR sequencing of DNA from cultured CD4+ T cells used the Oncomine TCR Beta short-read assay at the Johns Hopkins FTIC core. Genomic DNA was extracted from the cultured CD4+ T cells with the QIAamp micro DNA kit. Oncomine TCR Beta libraries from cultured CD4+ T cells were pooled using unique dual indexes and sequenced on an Illumina iSeq 100. As for the authors' bioinformatics: Non-productive sequences were removed, and CDR3s that did not start with C, did not end with F or W, or were shorter than 7 amino acids were discarded. Antigen-specific clonotypes were identified using the MANAFEST web application through comparison of peptide-stimulated wells with reference and other culture wells. An FDR below 0.05, an odds ratio above 5, and a productive frequency above 0.1% in at least two of three replicate wells were required for clones to be considered positive. A clonotype counted as cross-reactive if it showed significant expansion both in the SARS-CoV-2 spike wells and in at least one common cold coronavirus spike condition. CDR3 homology was assessed with Levenshtein distances (stringdist) and unrooted phylogenetic trees (ape) in R version 3.6.1. The raw public data were reprocessed by TCRdb itself: fastp quality trimming at Q25, MiXCR clonotype calling, in-frame beta chains only. Identical CDR3 proteins give one entry, which carries the most common genes and DNA. It is TCRdb's table, rather than the study itself, that gives the V and J calls and clone size. The sample profile shows some 11,000 distinct CDR3 sequences; 70% to 85% of them were found once. Of the sample, around 16% falls within the top ten clones.

What was sequenced was CD4+ T cells from blood, cultured in vitro. This sequence uses TRBV20-1 and TRBJ1-5, with the identity of the D gene unclear. The receptor was derived from a human donor who had recovered from COVID-19. Read as DNA, the sequence is TGCAGTGCTAGAGGTCCTGCGGGGATAGGCTGGAGCAATCAGCCCCAGCATTTT. This is translated as CSARGPAGIGWSNQPQHF.